This TCR beta chain was captured in a study of CD8+ T cells in alopecia areata. On the study more broadly: For 6 to 18 months, tofacitinib was taken, and 6 months off drug followed.

The sequencing template was cDNA reverse transcribed from extracted RNA. Clones were read by immunoSEQ multiplex PCR, and TCRdb kept only the in-frame ones, dropping some. Among about 140,000 clones, approximately 49% were seen once, and the ten largest hold 0.95% to 1%. Trimming removed 4 bases from V and 5 bases from J, with 20 bases in between. The V gene's germline CDR1 is SGHKS and CDR2 YYEKEE (reference sequence). This CDR3 is built from 16 residues. The sequence was collected from a human donor with alopecia areata. The V call is TRBV5-5, the J call TRBJ2-3; D is possibly TRBD2 (6 bases). The sample consisted of CD4+ T cells sorted from blood, taken at week 0. CDR3 region: CASSLLPGGVGDTQYF. The CDR3 coding sequence is TGTGCCAGCAGCCTCCTGCCTGGCGGGGTGGGAGATACGCAGTATTTT.